Listed here is a single TCR beta chain. Its specificity is unknown. Healthy Caucasian individuals from Russia aged 6 to 90 were enrolled as donors. The CDR3 is 10 residues long. The germline V gene encodes CDR1 KGHDR and CDR2 SFDVKD. The ends were cut back, 9 bases at V and 9 bases at J, with 10 bases in the middle. Through a sample-barcoded 5' primer and a J-beta primer mix, a second PCR was run for roughly 6 to 11 cycles. MiXCR was run by TCRdb on the 5' RACE reads, yielding one entry per CDR3 protein. This sample has roughly 2 million distinct CDR3 sequences, with around 48% found just once. The data belong to a study of blood T cells in healthy people across ages. Overall study context: When template switching was applied, about one barcoded beta molecule was captured per two T cells. Overall study results and limits: Long-lived and aged donors differed, with more naive CD4+ cells and higher diversity in the long-lived.

Sequencing was performed on blood. V gene TRBV24-1 combines with J gene TRBJ1-2; no firm D call. The sequence derives from a woman aged 40 to 49 in good health. CDR3 amino acids: CATALCCYTF. The CDR3 DNA reads TGTGCCACCGCTCTATGTTGCTACACCTTC.